The clone carrying this T cell receptor beta chain was detected many times. The target antigen is unknown. MiXCR, applied by TCRdb to the reads, yields one record per CDR3 protein. The data show roughly 280,000 distinct CDR3 sequences, roughly an eighth seen once. This sample stems from a study of T cell repertoires in cytomegalovirus infection. Study details: Signatures in public TCR beta sequences pointed to both CMV infection and matching HLA type.

Germline-derived CDR1 and CDR2 are SGHTA and FQGNSA. This CDR3 is 15 amino acids long. V lost 5 bases, J lost 1 base, and 14 bases lay in between. Points from the study as a whole: Of the TCR beta families, the public ones yielded a cumulative frequency that identified carriers of CMV plus the relevant HLA. What dominated the ex vivo response were HLA-C-restricted CMV-specific TCR beta clonotypes.

V is TRBV7-2 and J is TRBJ1-1, with D uncertain. The sequenced sample consisted of PBMCs. The source of this sequence is a human donor in good health (CMV status not recorded). Some clones in this sample may be carry-over from other donors' samples. The CDR3 spells CASSLVGQPNTEAFF. The CDR3 nucleotides read TGTGCCAGCAGCCTAGTCGGGCAACCGAACACTGAAGCTTTCTTT.